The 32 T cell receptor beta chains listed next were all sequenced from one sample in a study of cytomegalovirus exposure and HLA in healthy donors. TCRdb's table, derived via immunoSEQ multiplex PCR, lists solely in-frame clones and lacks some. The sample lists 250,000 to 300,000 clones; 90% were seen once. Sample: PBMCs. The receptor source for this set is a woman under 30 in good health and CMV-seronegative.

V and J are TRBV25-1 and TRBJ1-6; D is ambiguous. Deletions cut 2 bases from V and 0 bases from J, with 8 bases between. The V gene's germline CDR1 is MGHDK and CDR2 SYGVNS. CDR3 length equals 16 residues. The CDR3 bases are TGTGCCAGCAGTGAAAACTGGAGCTCCTATAATTCACCCCTCCACTTT. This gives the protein CASSENWSSYNSPLHF.

DNA of the CDR3: TGTGCCAGCAGCTTTGGAGGCAGCAATCAGCCCCAGCATTTT. Protein product: CASSFGGSNQPQHF. This chain joins TRBV5-8 and TRBJ1-5; unclear D gene. Per the germline V gene, CDR1 is SGHTS and CDR2 is YDEGEE. This CDR3 region has 14 residues. V shed 2 bases and J shed 1 base, with 7 bases lying between them.

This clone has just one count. The CDR3 reads CASSTGAGNEQFF. The CDR3 DNA reads TGTGCCAGTAGTACGGGCGCGGGCAATGAGCAGTTCTTC. The chain joins TRBV19 to TRBJ2-1; tentatively, D is TRBD2 (5 bases). The CDR3 length is 13 residues. The germline V gene encodes CDR1 LNHDA and CDR2 SQIVND (reference sequence). V dropped 4 bases and J dropped 6 bases, with 10 bases sitting between them.

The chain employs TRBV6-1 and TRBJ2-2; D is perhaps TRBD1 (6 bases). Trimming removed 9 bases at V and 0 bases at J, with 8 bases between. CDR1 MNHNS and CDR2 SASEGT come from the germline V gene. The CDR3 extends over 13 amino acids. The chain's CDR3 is CASRQANTGELFF. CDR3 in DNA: TGTGCCAGTAGACAGGCGAACACCGGGGAGCTGTTTTTT.

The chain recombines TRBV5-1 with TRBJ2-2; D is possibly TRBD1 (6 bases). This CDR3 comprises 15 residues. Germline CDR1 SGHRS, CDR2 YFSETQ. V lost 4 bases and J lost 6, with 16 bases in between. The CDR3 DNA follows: TGCGCCAGCAGCAAGGGGGTTGGATTCGCCGGGGAGCTGTTTTTT. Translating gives CASSKGVGFAGELFF.

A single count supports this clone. CDR3 protein: CASSLRGYEQYF. CDR3 nucleotide sequence: TGTGCCAGCAGTTTACGGGGATACGAGCAGTACTTC. V usage is TRBV28 and J usage is TRBJ2-7; a possible D gene is TRBD2 (5 bases). Germline V gene lookup returns CDR1 MDHEN and CDR2 SYDVKM. The germline V and J ends were trimmed by 2 bases and 4 bases, with 6 bases remaining between them. The CDR3 contains 12 residues.

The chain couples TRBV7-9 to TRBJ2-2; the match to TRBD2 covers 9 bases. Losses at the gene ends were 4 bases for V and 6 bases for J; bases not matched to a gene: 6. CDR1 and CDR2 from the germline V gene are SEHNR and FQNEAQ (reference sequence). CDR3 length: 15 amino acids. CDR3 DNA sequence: TGTGCCAGCAGCTCGGAGCGGGGGGCCTCCGGGGAGCTGTTTTTT. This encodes CASSSERGASGELFF.

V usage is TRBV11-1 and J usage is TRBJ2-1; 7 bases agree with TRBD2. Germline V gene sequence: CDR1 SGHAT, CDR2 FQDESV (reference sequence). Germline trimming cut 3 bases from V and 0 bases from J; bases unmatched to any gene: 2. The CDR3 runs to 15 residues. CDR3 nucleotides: TGTGCCAGCAGCTTGGGGGGGAGCTCCTACAATGAGCAGTTCTTC. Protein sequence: CASSLGGSSYNEQFF.

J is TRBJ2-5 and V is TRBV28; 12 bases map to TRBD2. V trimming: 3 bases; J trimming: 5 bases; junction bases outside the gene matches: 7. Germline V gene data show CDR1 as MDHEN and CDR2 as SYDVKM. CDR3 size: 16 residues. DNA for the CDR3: TGTGCCAGCAGTTTCTCCCTAGCGGGGGGGCGGGAGACCCAGTACTTC. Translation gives CASSFSLAGGRETQYF.

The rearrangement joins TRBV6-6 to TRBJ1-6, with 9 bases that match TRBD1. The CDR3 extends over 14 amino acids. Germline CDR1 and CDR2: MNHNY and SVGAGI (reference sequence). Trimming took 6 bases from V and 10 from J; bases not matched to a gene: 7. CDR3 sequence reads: CASSRQGEGSPLHF. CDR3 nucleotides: TGTGCCAGCAGCCGACAGGGGGAAGGATCACCCCTCCACTTT.

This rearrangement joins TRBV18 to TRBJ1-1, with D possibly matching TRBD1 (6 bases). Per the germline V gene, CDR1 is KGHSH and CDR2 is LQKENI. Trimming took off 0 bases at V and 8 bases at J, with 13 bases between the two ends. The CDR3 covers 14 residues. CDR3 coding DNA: TGTGCCAGCTCACCACCGGTCAGGGGCCCCGAAGCTTTCTTT. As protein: CASSPPVRGPEAFF.

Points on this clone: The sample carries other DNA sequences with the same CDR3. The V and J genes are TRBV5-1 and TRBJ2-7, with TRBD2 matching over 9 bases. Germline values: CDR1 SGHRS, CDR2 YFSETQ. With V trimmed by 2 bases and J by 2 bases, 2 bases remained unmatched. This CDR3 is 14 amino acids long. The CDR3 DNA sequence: TGCGCCAGCAGCTTAGCGGGGGGAACCTACGAGCAGTACGTC. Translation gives CASSLAGGTYEQYV.

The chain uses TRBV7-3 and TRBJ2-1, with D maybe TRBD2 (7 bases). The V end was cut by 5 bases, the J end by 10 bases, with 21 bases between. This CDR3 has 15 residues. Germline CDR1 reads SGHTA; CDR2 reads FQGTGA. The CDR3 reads CASSLGGGVKYEQFF. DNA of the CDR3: TGTGCCAGCAGCCTAGGGGGAGGGGTTAAGTACGAGCAGTTCTTC. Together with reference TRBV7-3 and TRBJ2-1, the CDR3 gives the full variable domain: GAGVSQTPSNKVTEKGKYVELRCDPISGHTALYWYRQSLGQGPEFLIYFQGTGAADDSGLPNDRFFAVRPEGSVSTLKIQRTERGDSAVYLCASSLGGGVKYEQFFGPGTRLTVL.

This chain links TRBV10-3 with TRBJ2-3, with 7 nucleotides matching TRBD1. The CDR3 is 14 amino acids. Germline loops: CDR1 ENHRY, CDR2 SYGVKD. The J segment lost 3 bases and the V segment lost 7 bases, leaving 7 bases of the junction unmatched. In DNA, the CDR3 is TGTGCCATCAACCAGGGGGATGCGACAGATACGCAGTATTTT. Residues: CAINQGDATDTQYF.

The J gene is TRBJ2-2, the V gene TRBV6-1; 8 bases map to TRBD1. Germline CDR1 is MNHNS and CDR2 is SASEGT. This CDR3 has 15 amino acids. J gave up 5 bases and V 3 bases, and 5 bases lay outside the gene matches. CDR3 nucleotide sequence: TGTGCCAGCAGTGAGCAGGGGGCTGGGACCGGGGAGCTGTTTTTT. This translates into CASSEQGAGTGELFF.

The CDR3 bases are TGTGCCAGCAGCCAAAGTGACAGGGGGTACACTGAAGCTTTCTTT. This codes for CASSQSDRGYTEAFF. The rearrangement joins TRBV14 to TRBJ1-1; 9 bases agree with TRBD1. The V and J ends lost 2 bases and 3 bases, in that order; junction bases with no gene match: 4. CDR1 is SGHDN and CDR2 is FVKESK in the germline V gene. This CDR3 has 15 residues.

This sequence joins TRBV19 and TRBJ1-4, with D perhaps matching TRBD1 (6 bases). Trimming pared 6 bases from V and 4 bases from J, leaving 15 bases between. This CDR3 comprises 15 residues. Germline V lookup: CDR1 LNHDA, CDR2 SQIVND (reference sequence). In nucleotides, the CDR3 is TGTGCCAGTAGGATCCGGGACACGATTAATGAAAAACTGTTTTTT. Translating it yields CASRIRDTINEKLFF.

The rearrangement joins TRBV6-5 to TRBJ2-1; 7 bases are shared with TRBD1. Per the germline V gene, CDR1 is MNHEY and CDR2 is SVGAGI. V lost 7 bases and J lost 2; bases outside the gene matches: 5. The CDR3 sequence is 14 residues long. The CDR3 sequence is CASTEDRTYNEQFF. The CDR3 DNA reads TGTGCCAGCACCGAGGACAGGACCTACAATGAGCAGTTCTTC.

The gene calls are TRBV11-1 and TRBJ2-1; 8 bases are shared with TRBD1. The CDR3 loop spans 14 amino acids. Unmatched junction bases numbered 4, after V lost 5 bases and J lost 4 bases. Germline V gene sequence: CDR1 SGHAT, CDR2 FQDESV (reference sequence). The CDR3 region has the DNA TGTGCCAGCAGCCCCCGGGACAGGTACAATGAGCAGTTCTTC. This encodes CASSPRDRYNEQFF.

The CDR3 DNA reads as TGTGCCAGCAGCTTAGATAGTCTCAATGAGCAGTTCTTC. Amino acid sequence: CASSLDSLNEQFF. The chain uses TRBV7-9 and TRBJ2-1; D is unresolved. Trimming removed 1 base from V and 6 bases from J, with 7 bases in between. This CDR3 spans 13 amino acids. Germline CDR1 SEHNR, CDR2 FQNEAQ (reference sequence).

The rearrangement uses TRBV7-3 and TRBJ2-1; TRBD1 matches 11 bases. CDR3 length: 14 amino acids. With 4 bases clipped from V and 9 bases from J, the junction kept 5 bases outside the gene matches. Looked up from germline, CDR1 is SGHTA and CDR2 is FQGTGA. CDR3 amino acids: CASSSGQGDTEQFF. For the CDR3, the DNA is TGTGCCAGCAGCTCGGGACAGGGGGACACTGAGCAGTTCTTC.

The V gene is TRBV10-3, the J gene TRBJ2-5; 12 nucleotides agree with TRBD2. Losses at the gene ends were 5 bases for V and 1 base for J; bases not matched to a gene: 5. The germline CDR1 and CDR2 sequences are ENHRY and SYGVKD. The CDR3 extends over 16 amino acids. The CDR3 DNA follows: TGTGCCATCAGTCAGATGACTAGCGGGGGCCAAGAGACCCAGTACTTC. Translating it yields CAISQMTSGGQETQYF.

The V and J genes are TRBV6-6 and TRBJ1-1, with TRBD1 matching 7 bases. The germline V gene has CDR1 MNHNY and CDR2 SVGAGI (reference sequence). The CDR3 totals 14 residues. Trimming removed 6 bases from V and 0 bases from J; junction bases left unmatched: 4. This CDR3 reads CASRLTGLNTEAFF. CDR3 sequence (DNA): TGTGCCAGCAGACTGACAGGGCTGAACACTGAAGCTTTCTTT.

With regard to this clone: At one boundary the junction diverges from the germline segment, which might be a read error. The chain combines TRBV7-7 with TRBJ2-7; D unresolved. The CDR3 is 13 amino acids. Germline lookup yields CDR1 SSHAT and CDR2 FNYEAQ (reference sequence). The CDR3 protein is CASSRDRGGEQYF. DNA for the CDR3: TGTGCTAGCAGCAGAGATAGAGGCGGCGAGCAGTACTTC.

The CDR3 coding sequence is TGTGCCAGCAGCCCGTACAGGGCTAACAATGAGCAGTTCTTC. Its translation: CASSPYRANNEQFF. The chain couples TRBV11-2 to TRBJ2-1, with TRBD1 as a possible D gene (6 bases). V lost 5 bases and J 5 bases, leaving 13 bases between the germline ends. Germline CDR1 is SGHAT and CDR2 is FQNNGV. The CDR3 has 14 residues.

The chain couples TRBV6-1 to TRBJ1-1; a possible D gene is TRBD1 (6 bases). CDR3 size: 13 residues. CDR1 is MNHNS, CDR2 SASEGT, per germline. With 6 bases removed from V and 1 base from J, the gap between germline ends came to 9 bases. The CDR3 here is CASRPQGNTEAFF. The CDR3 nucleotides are TGTGCCAGCAGACCACAGGGGAACACTGAAGCTTTCTTT.

CDR3 in amino acids: CASSPPQGLGETQYF. DNA for the CDR3: TGTGCCAGCAGCCCACCGCAGGGTTTGGGGGAGACCCAGTACTTC. J is TRBJ2-5 and V is TRBV9, with a possible D match to TRBD1 (5 bases). Per germline, CDR1 SGDLS and CDR2 YYNGEE. This CDR3 has 15 residues. The ends were cut back, 4 bases at V and 5 bases at J, with 18 bases in the middle.

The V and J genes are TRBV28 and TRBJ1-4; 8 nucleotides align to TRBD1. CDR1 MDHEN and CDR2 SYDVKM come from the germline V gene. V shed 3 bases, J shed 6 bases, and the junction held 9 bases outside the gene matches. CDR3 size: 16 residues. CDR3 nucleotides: TGTGCCAGCAGTTTCCCCGGACAGGGACAACATGAAAAACTGTTTTTT. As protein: CASSFPGQGQHEKLFF.

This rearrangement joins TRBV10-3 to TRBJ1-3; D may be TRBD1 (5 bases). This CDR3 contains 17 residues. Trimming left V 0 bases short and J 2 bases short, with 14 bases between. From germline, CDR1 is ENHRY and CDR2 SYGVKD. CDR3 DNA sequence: TGTGCCATCAGTGAGTCGATGGGGCCTTCTACTGGAAACACCATATATTTT. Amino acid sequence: CAISESMGPSTGNTIYF.

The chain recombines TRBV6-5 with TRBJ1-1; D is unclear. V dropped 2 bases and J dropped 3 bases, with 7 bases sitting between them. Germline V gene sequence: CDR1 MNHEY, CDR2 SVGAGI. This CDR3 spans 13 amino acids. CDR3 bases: TGTGCCAGCAGTTACGAGGGAGACACTGAAGCTTTCTTT. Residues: CASSYEGDTEAFF.

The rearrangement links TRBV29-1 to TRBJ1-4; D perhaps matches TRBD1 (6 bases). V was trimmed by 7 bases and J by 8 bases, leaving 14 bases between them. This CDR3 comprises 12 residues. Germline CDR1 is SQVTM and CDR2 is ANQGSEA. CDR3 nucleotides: TGCAGCGCCAACCGGGACAACGAAAAACTGTTTTTT. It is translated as CSANRDNEKLFF.

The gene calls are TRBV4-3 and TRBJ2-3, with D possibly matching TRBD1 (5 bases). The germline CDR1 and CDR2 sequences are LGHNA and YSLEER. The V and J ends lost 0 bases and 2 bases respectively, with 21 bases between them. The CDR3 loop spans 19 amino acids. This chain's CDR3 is CASSQDRLIGAAATDTQYF. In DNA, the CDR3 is TGCGCCAGCAGCCAAGATCGACTTATAGGGGCGGCCGCCACAGATACGCAGTATTTT.